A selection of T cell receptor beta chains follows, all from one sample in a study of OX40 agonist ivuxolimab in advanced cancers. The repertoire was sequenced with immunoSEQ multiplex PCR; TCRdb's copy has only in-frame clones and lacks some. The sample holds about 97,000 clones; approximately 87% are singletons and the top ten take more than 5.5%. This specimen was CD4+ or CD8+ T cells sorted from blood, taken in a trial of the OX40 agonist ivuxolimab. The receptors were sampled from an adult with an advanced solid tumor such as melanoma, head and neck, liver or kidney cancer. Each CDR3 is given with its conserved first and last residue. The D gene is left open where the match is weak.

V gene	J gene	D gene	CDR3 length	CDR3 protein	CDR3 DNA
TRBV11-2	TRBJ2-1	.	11	CASSFYNEQFF	TGTGCCAGCAGCTTCTACAATGAGCAGTTCTTC
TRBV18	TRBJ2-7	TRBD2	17	CASSPRLAGGNSYEQYF	TGTGCCAGCTCACCGAGGTTAGCGGGAGGGAACTCCTACGAGCAGTACTTC
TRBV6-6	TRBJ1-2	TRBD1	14	CASRQYTGGNGYTF	TGTGCCAGCAGACAGTATACAGGGGGCAATGGCTACACCTTC
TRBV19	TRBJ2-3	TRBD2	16	CASTIHASGRMDTQYF	TGTGCCAGTACGATACATGCTAGCGGGAGAATGGATACGCAGTATTTT
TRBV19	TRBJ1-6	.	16	CASSTNPGTANSPLHF	TGTGCCAGTAGTACCAACCCCGGGACGGCAAATTCACCCCTCCACTTT
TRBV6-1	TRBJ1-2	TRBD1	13	CASSWDRVNGYTF	TGTGCCAGCAGCTGGGACAGGGTCAATGGCTACACCTTC
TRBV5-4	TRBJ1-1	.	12	CASSGDGTEAFF	TGTGCCAGCAGCGGTGACGGCACTGAAGCTTTCTTT
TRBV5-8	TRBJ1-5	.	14	CASSPGQFDQPQHF	TGTGCCAGCAGCCCCGGACAGTTTGATCAGCCCCAGCATTTT
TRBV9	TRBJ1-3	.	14	CASNPRGTGNTIYF	TGTGCCAGCAATCCCCGGGGAACTGGAAACACCATATATTTT
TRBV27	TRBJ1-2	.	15	CASKGSGGLNYGYTF	TGTGCCAGCAAGGGGTCCGGGGGGTTGAACTATGGCTACACCTTC